These 24 T cell receptor beta chains were sequenced from one sample in a study of OX40 agonist ivuxolimab in advanced cancers. TCRdb keeps only in-frame clones here, not all; method: immunoSEQ multiplex PCR. The table lists about 94,000 clones, under 95% of them singletons. This material consisted of CD4+ or CD8+ T cells sorted from blood, taken in a trial of the OX40 agonist ivuxolimab. The receptors originated from an adult with an advanced solid tumor such as melanoma, head and neck, liver or kidney cancer.

The chain has TRBV7-2 and TRBJ1-3, with D possibly matching TRBD1 (5 bases). This CDR3 comprises 16 residues. In germline, CDR1 is SGHTA, CDR2 FQGNSA. Trimming left V 0 bases short and J 2 bases short, with 11 bases between. CDR3 in DNA: TGTGCCAGCAGCTTAGCGGTAGGGGTCGCTGGAAACACCATATATTTT. Translating gives CASSLAVGVAGNTIYF.

The CDR3 DNA is TGTGCCAGCAGCCAAGTAGGGGCAGTAACTAGCGGCACAGATACGCAGTATTTT. Protein product: CASSQVGAVTSGTDTQYF. The chain combines TRBV4-2 with TRBJ2-3, with 7 bases aligning to TRBD2. The germline V gene has CDR1 LGHNA and CDR2 YNFKEQ. J was trimmed by 1 base and V by 1 base; bases with no gene match: 11. The CDR3 runs 18 residues.

This rearrangement joins TRBV19 to TRBJ2-1, with D tentatively TRBD2 (6 bases). Germline V gives CDR1 LNHDA, CDR2 SQIVND (reference sequence). This CDR3 contains 17 residues. V lost 3 bases and J 3 bases, leaving 18 bases between the germline ends. The CDR3 region has the DNA TGTGCCAGTAGTATGGCCTTCGACGGGAGCGTCTACAATGAGCAGTTCTTC. Translated: CASSMAFDGSVYNEQFF.

V is TRBV7-2 and J is TRBJ2-2, with D possibly being TRBD1 (6 bases). The CDR3 has 17 residues. The V gene lost 5 bases and the J gene lost 1 base, with 17 bases spanning the gap. Germline V gene lookup returns CDR1 SGHTA and CDR2 FQGNSA. The CDR3 bases are TGTGCCAGCAGCGTAGATGCCGCGACAGGGAACACCGGGGAGCTGTTTTTT. Its translation is CASSVDAATGNTGELFF.

The chain recombines TRBV6-5 with TRBJ2-5; 10 positions match TRBD2. V shed 6 bases and J 7 bases; nucleotides not matched to a gene: 5. This CDR3 is 13 amino acids long. Per the germline V gene, CDR1 is MNHEY and CDR2 is SVGAGI. CDR3 coding DNA: TGTGCCAGCAGGGCTAGCGGGAGAGGGACCCAGTACTTC. Its translation: CASRASGRGTQYF.

The genes are TRBV5-6 and TRBJ2-3, with D perhaps TRBD2 (5 bases). Trimming took 1 base from V and 0 from J, leaving 12 bases between them. The V gene's germline CDR1 is SGHDT and CDR2 YYEEEE. The CDR3 is 16 residues long. CDR3 region: CASSLYRSASTDTQYF. The CDR3 DNA is TGTGCCAGCAGCTTGTATCGTAGCGCTAGCACAGATACGCAGTATTTT.

V and J are TRBV4-1 and TRBJ2-2; 11 bases agree with TRBD2. The CDR3 runs to 16 residues. Germline CDR1 reads MGHRA; CDR2 reads YSYEKL. V was clipped by 6 bases and J by 4 bases; unmatched bases: 7. CDR3 sequence reads: CASSHISGRGTGELFF. CDR3 DNA: TGCGCCAGCAGTCATATTAGCGGGAGGGGCACCGGGGAGCTGTTTTTT.

V and J are TRBV4-1 and TRBJ2-3; the D call may be TRBD1 or TRBD2 (5 bases each). This CDR3 region has 15 residues. Germline V lookup: CDR1 MGHRA, CDR2 YSYEKL. Trimming took off 6 bases at V and 0 bases at J, with 13 bases between the two ends. The CDR3 sequence is CASRPRDGSTDTQYF. CDR3 in DNA: TGCGCCAGCAGACCCAGGGACGGAAGCACAGATACGCAGTATTTT.

The sample holds one count of this clone. The rearrangement uses TRBV10-3 and TRBJ2-1, with D perhaps TRBD2 (5 bases). The CDR3 runs to 13 residues. CDR1 and CDR2 from the germline V gene are ENHRY and SYGVKD. The V and J ends lost 3 bases and 9 bases respectively, with 12 bases between them. In DNA, the CDR3 is TGTGCCATCAGTGAACTAGATCAAGGTGAGCAGTTCTTC. Protein: CAISELDQGEQFF.

The chain recombines TRBV15 with TRBJ1-1; possibly TRBD1 for D (5 bases). Germline CDR1 reads LNHNV; CDR2 reads YYDKDF (reference sequence). This CDR3 region has 14 residues. V gave up 0 bases and J gave up 1 base, with 6 bases separating them. As DNA, the CDR3 is TGTGCCACCAGCAGAGACCAGGGGAACACTGAAGCTTTCTTT. Encoded protein: CATSRDQGNTEAFF.

The chain combines TRBV7-3 with TRBJ2-6, with D unclear. This CDR3 is 16 amino acids long. Germline CDR1 reads SGHTA; CDR2 reads FQGTGA. Trimming took off 1 base at V and 3 bases at J, with 10 bases between the two ends. CDR3 coding DNA: TGTGCCAGCAGCTTAAGTCCCACCGGTGGGGCCAACGTCCTGACTTTC. It is translated as CASSLSPTGGANVLTF.

The chain recombines TRBV7-8 with TRBJ1-1, with D possibly TRBD1 on 5 matching bases. The ends were cut back, 3 bases at V and 3 bases at J, with 8 bases in the middle. Germline V CDR1 and CDR2: SGHVS, FQNEAQ. This CDR3 spans 13 amino acids. The CDR3: CASSLGGDTEAFF. The CDR3 DNA sequence: TGTGCCAGCAGCTTGGGAGGGGACACTGAAGCTTTCTTT. Drawing the rest from reference TRBV7-8 and TRBJ1-1, the complete variable domain is GAGVSQSPRYKVAKRGQDVALRCDPISGHVSLFWYQQALGQGPEFLTYFQNEAQLDKSGLPSDRFFAERPEGSVSTLKIQRTQQEDSAVYLCASSLGGDTEAFFGQGTRLTVV.

This chain links TRBV7-2 with TRBJ1-5, with 7 bases identical to TRBD1. The CDR3 loop spans 15 amino acids. Per the germline V gene, CDR1 is SGHTA and CDR2 is FQGNSA. J lost 3 bases, V lost 4 bases, and 6 bases had no gene match. CDR3 amino acids: CASSSRTGPNQPQHF. CDR3 nucleotide sequence: TGTGCCAGCAGCTCCAGGACAGGACCCAATCAGCCCCAGCATTTT.

This clone came up once. This chain links TRBV5-1 with TRBJ2-2, with 8 positions matching TRBD2. The trim removed 4 bases at V and 6 bases at J, leaving 5 bases unmatched. Per the germline V gene, CDR1 is SGHRS and CDR2 is YFSETQ. The CDR3 is 14 amino acids. The CDR3 sequence is CASSGILAAGELFF. CDR3 nucleotide sequence: TGCGCCAGCAGCGGTATACTAGCGGCCGGGGAGCTGTTTTTT. Drawing the rest from reference TRBV5-1 and TRBJ2-2, the complete variable domain is KAGVTQTPRYLIKTRGQQVTLSCSPISGHRSVSWYQQTPGQGLQFLFEYFSETQRNKGNFPGRFSGRQFSNSRSEMNVSTLELGDSALYLCASSGILAAGELFFGEGSRLTVL.

The chain uses TRBV19 and TRBJ2-5; D possibly corresponds to TRBD2 (6 bases). V was shortened by 3 bases and J by 4 bases, with 9 bases between the two germline ends. The V gene's germline CDR1 is LNHDA and CDR2 SQIVND (reference sequence). This CDR3 has 13 amino acids. CDR3 in DNA: TGTGCCAGTAGTATTATGGGGGGAGAGACCCAGTACTTC. Its protein product is CASSIMGGETQYF. Drawing the rest from reference TRBV19 and TRBJ2-5, the complete variable domain is DGGITQSPKYLFRKEGQNVTLSCEQNLNHDAMYWYRQDPGQGLRLIYYSQIVNDFQKGDIAEGYSVSREKKESFPLTVTSAQKNPTAFYLCASSIMGGETQYFGPGTRLLVL.

CDR3 protein: CASSHPPGGGEETQYF. The CDR3 bases are TGCGCCAGCAGCCACCCCCCGGGAGGGGGCGAAGAGACCCAGTACTTC. The chain uses TRBV5-1 and TRBJ2-5; possible D gene TRBD2, 8 bases. With 4 bases removed from V and 3 bases from J, the gap between germline ends came to 19 bases. CDR1 is SGHRS and CDR2 is YFSETQ in the germline V gene. The CDR3 is 16 amino acids.

The chain combines TRBV2 with TRBJ1-3; possibly TRBD1 for D (5 bases). Germline CDR1 reads SNHLY; CDR2 reads FYNNEI. There are 13 residues in the CDR3. The ends were cut back, 6 bases at V and 4 bases at J, with 10 bases in the middle. The CDR3 loop is CASRGDVGNTIYF. CDR3 nucleotide sequence: TGTGCCAGCAGGGGGGACGTCGGAAACACCATATATTTT. The full variable domain, rest sourced from reference TRBV2 and TRBJ1-3, is EPEVTQTPSHQVTQMGQEVILRCVPISNHLYFYWYRQILGQKVEFLVSFYNNEISEKSEIFDDQFSVERPDGSNFTLKIRSTKLEDSAMYFCASRGDVGNTIYFGEGSWLTVV.

Concerning this clone: Mismatch with germline at one junction end may stem from a read error. The rearrangement uses TRBV7-7 and TRBJ2-1; no definite D call. The CDR3 spans 14 residues. Germline CDR1 and CDR2: SSHAT and FNYEAQ (reference sequence). Written as DNA, the CDR3 is TGTGCTAGCAGCCATGGGGTATCAGAAGCAAAACAGTTCTTC. This sequence encodes CASSHGVSEAKQFF. Full variable domain (outside the CDR3, taken from reference TRBV7-7 and TRBJ2-1): GAGVSQSPRYKVTKRGQDVTLRCDPISSHATLYWYQQALGQGPEFLTYFNYEAQPDKSGLPSDRFSAERPEGSISTLTIQRTEQRDSAMYRCASSHGVSEAKQFFGPGTRLTVL.

This rearrangement joins TRBV6-1 to TRBJ2-7; 11 nucleotides agree with TRBD2. Germline V gene data show CDR1 as MNHNS and CDR2 as SASEGT. V was clipped by 4 bases and J by 4 bases; unmatched bases: 9. The CDR3 is 16 residues long. The CDR3: CASSARRLAGQYEQYF. CDR3 in DNA: TGTGCCAGCAGTGCCAGGAGACTAGCGGGACAATACGAGCAGTACTTC.

The rearrangement joins TRBV7-2 to TRBJ2-1, with D hard to call. The germline V and J ends were trimmed by 1 base and 7 bases, with 5 bases remaining between them. Per germline, CDR1 SGHTA and CDR2 FQGNSA. The CDR3 has 12 amino acids. CDR3 amino acids: CASSLGKNEQFF. For the CDR3, the DNA is TGTGCCAGCAGCTTAGGGAAAAATGAGCAGTTCTTC. The variable domain in full, with the rest retrieved from reference TRBV7-2 and TRBJ2-1, is GAGVSQSPSNKVTEKGKDVELRCDPISGHTALYWYRQSLGQGLEFLIYFQGNSAPDKSGLPSDRFSAERTGGSVSTLTIQRTQQEDSAVYLCASSLGKNEQFFGPGTRLTVL.

The chain couples TRBV7-9 to TRBJ2-1, with 8 bases identical to TRBD1. CDR1 is SEHNR and CDR2 is FQNEAQ in the germline V gene (reference sequence). The trim removed 3 bases at V and 0 bases at J, leaving 4 bases unmatched. The CDR3 is 16 residues long. This chain's CDR3 is CASSFPTGGSYNEQFF. CDR3 DNA: TGTGCCAGCAGCTTCCCTACAGGGGGCTCCTACAATGAGCAGTTCTTC.

The V call is TRBV7-9, the J call TRBJ2-3, with 7 bases fitting TRBD2. The V gene's germline CDR1 is SEHNR and CDR2 FQNEAQ (reference sequence). Germline trimming cut 4 bases from V and 4 bases from J; bases unmatched to any gene: 8. This CDR3 comprises 15 residues. The chain's CDR3 is CASSSSRLAADTQYF. The DNA for the CDR3 is TGTGCCAGCAGCTCGAGCAGACTAGCAGCAGATACGCAGTATTTT.

The rearrangement uses TRBV11-2 and TRBJ2-2; a possible D gene is TRBD1 (6 bases). CDR1 is SGHAT and CDR2 is FQNNGV in the germline V gene. The CDR3 length is 14 residues. Trimming removed 3 bases at V and 1 base at J, with 6 bases between. The CDR3: CASSLGQNTGELFF. DNA for the CDR3: TGTGCCAGCAGCTTGGGACAGAACACCGGGGAGCTGTTTTTT.

The chain combines TRBV10-3 with TRBJ2-2, with 10 nucleotides matching TRBD1. The CDR3 is 18 amino acids. The V segment lost 5 bases and the J segment 8 bases; nucleotides outside the gene matches: 17. Looked up from germline, CDR1 is ENHRY and CDR2 is SYGVKD. Written as DNA, the CDR3 is TGTGCCATCAGTTATTCGAACCTGGGACAGGGGATAACTGGGGAGCTGTTTTTT. Encoded protein: CAISYSNLGQGITGELFF.